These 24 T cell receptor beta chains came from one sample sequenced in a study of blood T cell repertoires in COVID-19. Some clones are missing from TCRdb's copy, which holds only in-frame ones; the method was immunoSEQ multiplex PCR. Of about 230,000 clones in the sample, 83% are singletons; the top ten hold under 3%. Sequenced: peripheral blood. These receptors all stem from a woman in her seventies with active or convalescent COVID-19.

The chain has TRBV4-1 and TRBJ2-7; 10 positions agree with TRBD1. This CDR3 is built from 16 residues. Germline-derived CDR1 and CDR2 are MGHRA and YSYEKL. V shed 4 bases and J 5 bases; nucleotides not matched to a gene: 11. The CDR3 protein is CASSPRGQGTLDEQYF. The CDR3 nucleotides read TGCGCCAGCAGCCCACGGGGACAGGGGACGTTGGACGAGCAGTACTTC.

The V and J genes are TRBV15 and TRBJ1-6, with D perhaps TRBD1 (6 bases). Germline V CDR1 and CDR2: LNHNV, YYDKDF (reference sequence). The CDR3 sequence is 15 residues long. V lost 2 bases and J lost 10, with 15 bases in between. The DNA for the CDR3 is TGTGCCACCAGCAGACAACAGGGATGGGGCTCACCCCTCCACTTT. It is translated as CATSRQQGWGSPLHF.

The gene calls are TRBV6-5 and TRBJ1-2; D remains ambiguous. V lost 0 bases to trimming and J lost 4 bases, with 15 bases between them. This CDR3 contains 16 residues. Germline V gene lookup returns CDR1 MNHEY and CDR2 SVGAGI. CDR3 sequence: CASSYSSGPRGYGYTF. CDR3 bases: TGTGCCAGCAGTTACTCGAGTGGTCCCCGGGGCTATGGCTACACCTTC.

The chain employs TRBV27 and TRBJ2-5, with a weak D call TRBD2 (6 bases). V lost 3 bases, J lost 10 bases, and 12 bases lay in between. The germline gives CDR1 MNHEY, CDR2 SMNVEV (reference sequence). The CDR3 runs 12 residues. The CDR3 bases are TGTGCCAGCAGTTTCCCCGGCGGGGTCCAGTACTTC. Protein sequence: CASSFPGGVQYF.

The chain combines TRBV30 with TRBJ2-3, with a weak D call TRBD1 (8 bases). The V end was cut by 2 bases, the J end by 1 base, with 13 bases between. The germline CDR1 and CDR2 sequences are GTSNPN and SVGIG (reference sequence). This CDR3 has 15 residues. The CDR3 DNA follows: TGTGCCTGGAGTCGGACAGGGAGGGGCACAGATACGCAGTATTTT. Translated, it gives CAWSRTGRGTDTQYF.

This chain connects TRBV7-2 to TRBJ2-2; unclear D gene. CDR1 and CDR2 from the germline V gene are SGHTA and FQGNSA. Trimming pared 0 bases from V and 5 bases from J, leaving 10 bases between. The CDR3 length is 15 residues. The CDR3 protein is CASSLAIAVTGELFF. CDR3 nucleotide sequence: TGTGCCAGCAGCTTAGCGATAGCAGTTACCGGGGAGCTGTTTTTT. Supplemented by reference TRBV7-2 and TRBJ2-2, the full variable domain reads GAGVSQSPSNKVTEKGKDVELRCDPISGHTALYWYRQSLGQGLEFLIYFQGNSAPDKSGLPSDRFSAERTGGSVSTLTIQRTQQEDSAVYLCASSLAIAVTGELFFGEGSRLTVL.

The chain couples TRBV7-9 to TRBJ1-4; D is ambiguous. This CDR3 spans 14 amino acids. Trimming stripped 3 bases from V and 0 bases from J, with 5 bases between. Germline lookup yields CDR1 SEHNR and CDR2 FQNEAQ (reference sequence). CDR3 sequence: CASSLGATNEKLFF. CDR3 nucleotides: TGTGCCAGCAGCTTGGGAGCAACTAATGAAAAACTGTTTTTT.

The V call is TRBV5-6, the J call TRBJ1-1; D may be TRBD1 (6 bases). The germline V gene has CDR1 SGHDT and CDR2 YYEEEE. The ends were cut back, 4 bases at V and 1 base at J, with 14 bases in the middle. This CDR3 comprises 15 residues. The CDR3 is CASSHNLGANTEAFF. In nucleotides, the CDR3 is TGTGCCAGCAGCCACAATTTGGGGGCGAACACTGAAGCTTTCTTT.

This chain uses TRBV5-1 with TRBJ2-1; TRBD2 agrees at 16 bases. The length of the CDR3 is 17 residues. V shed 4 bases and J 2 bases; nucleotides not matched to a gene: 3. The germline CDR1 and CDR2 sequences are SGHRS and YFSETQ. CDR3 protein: CASSPGTSGRAYNEQFF. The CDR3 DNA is TGCGCCAGCAGCCCCGGGACTAGCGGGAGGGCCTACAATGAGCAGTTCTTC. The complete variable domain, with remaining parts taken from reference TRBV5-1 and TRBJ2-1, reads KAGVTQTPRYLIKTRGQQVTLSCSPISGHRSVSWYQQTPGQGLQFLFEYFSETQRNKGNFPGRFSGRQFSNSRSEMNVSTLELGDSALYLCASSPGTSGRAYNEQFFGPGTRLTVL.

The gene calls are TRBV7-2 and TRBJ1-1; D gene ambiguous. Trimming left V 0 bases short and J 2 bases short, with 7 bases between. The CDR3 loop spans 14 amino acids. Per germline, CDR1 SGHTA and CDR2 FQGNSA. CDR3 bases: TGTGCCAGCAGCTTAGCCACAGCTAACACTGAAGCTTTCTTT. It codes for CASSLATANTEAFF.

The CDR3 loop is CASSPREGRGPYEQYF. Written as DNA, the CDR3 is TGTGCCAGCAGCCCCCGGGAAGGCAGGGGCCCCTACGAGCAGTACTTC. The chain is built from TRBV28 and TRBJ2-7, with D tentatively TRBD1 (6 bases). Trimming took off 6 bases at V and 2 bases at J, with 20 bases between the two ends. Germline V gene sequence: CDR1 MDHEN, CDR2 SYDVKM. The CDR3 sequence is 16 residues long.

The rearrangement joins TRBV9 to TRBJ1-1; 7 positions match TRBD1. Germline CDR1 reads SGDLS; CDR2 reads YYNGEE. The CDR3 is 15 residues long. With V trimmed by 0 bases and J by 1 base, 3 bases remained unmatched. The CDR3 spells CASSVGNRGNTEAFF. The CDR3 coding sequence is TGTGCCAGCAGCGTAGGCAACAGGGGGAACACTGAAGCTTTCTTT.

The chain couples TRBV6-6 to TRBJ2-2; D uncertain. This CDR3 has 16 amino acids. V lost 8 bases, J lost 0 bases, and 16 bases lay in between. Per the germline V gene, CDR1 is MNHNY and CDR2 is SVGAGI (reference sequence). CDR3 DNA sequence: TGTGCCAGCGAGATGATTGGGCAGCCGAACACCGGGGAGCTGTTTTTT. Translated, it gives CASEMIGQPNTGELFF.

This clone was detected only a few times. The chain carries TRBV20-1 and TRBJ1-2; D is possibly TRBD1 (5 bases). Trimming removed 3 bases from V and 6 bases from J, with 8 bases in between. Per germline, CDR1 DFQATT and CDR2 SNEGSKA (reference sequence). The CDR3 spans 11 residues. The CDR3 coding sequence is TGCAGTGCTAGTTGGGGGGATGGCTACACCTTC. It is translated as CSASWGDGYTF.

The CDR3, as DNA: TGTGCCAGCAGCTTAAGCGGGGCGAACACCGGGGAGCTGTTTTTT. Translated, it gives CASSLSGANTGELFF. The V call is TRBV7-2, the J call TRBJ2-2, with 7 bases that match TRBD2. The V and J ends lost 2 bases and 0 bases, in that order; junction bases with no gene match: 0. CDR3 size: 15 residues. The germline V gene has CDR1 SGHTA and CDR2 FQGNSA.

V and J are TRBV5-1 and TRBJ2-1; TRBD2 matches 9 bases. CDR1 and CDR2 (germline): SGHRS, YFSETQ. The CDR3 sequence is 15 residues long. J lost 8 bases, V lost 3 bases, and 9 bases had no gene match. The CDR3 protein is CASSSTSGLEDEQFF. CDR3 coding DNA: TGCGCCAGCAGCTCGACTAGCGGCCTTGAGGATGAGCAGTTCTTC.

The chain's CDR3 is CASSGGGVPGYTF. For the CDR3, the DNA is TGTGCCAGCAGTGGGGGAGGGGTCCCTGGCTACACCTTC. The chain joins TRBV25-1 to TRBJ1-2; a weak D match, TRBD1 (5 bases). Trimming shortened V by 4 bases and J by 7 bases, and 13 bases separated the two germline ends. Germline values: CDR1 MGHDK, CDR2 SYGVNS. This CDR3 has 13 residues.

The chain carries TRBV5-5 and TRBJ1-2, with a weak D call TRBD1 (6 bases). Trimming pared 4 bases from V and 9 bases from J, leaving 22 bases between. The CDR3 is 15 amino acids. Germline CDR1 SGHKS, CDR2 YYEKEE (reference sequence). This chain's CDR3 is CASSRGWDQGYSYTF. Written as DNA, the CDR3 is TGTGCCAGCAGCCGTGGCTGGGACCAGGGGTATAGCTACACCTTC.

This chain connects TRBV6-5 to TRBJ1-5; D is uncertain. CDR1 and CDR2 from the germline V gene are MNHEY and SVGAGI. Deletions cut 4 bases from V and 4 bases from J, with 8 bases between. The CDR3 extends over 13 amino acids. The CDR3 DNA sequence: TGTGCCAGCAGTTTGAGAGCAAATCAGCCCCAGCATTTT. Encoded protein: CASSLRANQPQHF.

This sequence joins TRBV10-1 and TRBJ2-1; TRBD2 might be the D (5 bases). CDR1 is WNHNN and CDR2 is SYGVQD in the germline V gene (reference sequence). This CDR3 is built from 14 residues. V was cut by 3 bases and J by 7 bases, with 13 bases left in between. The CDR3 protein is CASSDLLAGNEQFF. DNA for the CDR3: TGCGCCAGCAGTGATCTCCTAGCAGGAAATGAGCAGTTCTTC.

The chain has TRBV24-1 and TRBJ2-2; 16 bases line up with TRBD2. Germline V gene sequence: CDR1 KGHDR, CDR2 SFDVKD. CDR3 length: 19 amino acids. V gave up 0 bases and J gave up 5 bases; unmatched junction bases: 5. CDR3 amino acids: CATSDLAGTSGRATGELFF. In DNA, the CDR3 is TGTGCCACCAGTGATTTGGCAGGGACTAGCGGGAGGGCGACCGGGGAGCTGTTTTTT.

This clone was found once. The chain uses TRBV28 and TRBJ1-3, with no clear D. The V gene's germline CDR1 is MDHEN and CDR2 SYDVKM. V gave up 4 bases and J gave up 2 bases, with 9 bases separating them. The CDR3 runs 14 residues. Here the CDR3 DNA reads TGTGCCAGCAGTTCCCCACAGCCTGGAAACACCATATATTTT. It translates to CASSSPQPGNTIYF.

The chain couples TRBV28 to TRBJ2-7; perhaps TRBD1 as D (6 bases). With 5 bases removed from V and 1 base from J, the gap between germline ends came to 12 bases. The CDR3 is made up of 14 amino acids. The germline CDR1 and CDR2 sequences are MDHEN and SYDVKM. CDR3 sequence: CASSRDIGSYEQYF. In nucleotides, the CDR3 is TGTGCCAGCAGTCGGGACATTGGGTCCTACGAGCAGTACTTC.

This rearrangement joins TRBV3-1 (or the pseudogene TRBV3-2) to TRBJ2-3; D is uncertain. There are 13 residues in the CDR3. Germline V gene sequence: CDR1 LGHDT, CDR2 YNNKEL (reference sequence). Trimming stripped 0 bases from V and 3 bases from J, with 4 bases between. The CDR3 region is CASSQDRTDTQYF. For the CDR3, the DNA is TGTGCCAGCAGCCAAGATCGGACAGATACGCAGTATTTT.